Each of the 7 T cell receptor beta chains below was sequenced from the same sample in a study of OX40 agonist ivuxolimab in advanced cancers. Clones were sequenced by immunoSEQ multiplex PCR, and TCRdb holds only the in-frame ones, with some missing. The table has roughly 19,000 clones, roughly four fifths seen once. The material was CD4+ or CD8+ T cells sorted from blood, obtained in a trial of the OX40 agonist ivuxolimab. The receptors shown here come from an adult with an advanced solid tumor such as melanoma, head and neck, liver or kidney cancer.

The V call is TRBV28, the J call TRBJ2-2; TRBD2 matches at 11 bases. After removal of 6 bases from V and 4 bases from J, the junction contained 1 base not matched to a gene. This CDR3 contains 14 residues. The germline CDR1 and CDR2 sequences are MDHEN and SYDVKM. CDR3 nucleotide sequence: TGTGCCAGCAGGGGGACTAGCGGCACCGGGGAGCTGTTTTTT. It specifies CASRGTSGTGELFF. Full variable domain (remainder filled in from reference TRBV28 and TRBJ2-2): DVKVTQSSRYLVKRTGEKVFLECVQDMDHENMFWYRQDPGLGLRLIYFSYDVKMKEKGDIPEGYSVSREKKERFSLILESASTNQTSMYLCASRGTSGTGELFFGEGSRLTVL.

The J gene is TRBJ2-1, the V gene TRBV6-6; no clear D gene. Trimming removed 2 bases from V and 5 bases from J, with 4 bases in between. The CDR3 extends over 12 amino acids. The germline V gene has CDR1 MNHNY and CDR2 SVGAGI (reference sequence). The CDR3 protein is CASSYTDNEQFF. CDR3 nucleotide sequence: TGTGCCAGCAGTTACACCGACAATGAGCAGTTCTTC.

This clone was seen a few times. The chain joins TRBV28 to TRBJ2-7; D uncertain. CDR1 is MDHEN, CDR2 SYDVKM, per germline. This CDR3 has 16 amino acids. V was clipped by 4 bases and J by 0 bases, with 16 bases between them. CDR3 residues: CASSWSSAQSSYEQYF. CDR3 coding DNA: TGTGCCAGCAGTTGGTCGTCGGCCCAGAGCTCCTACGAGCAGTACTTC.

The chain links TRBV5-1 to TRBJ2-4, with a tentative D call TRBD2 (5 bases). The CDR3 consists of 13 residues. Germline V gene sequence: CDR1 SGHRS, CDR2 YFSETQ. V lost 4 bases and J lost 8, with 13 bases in between. CDR3 residues: CASSPDGRDIQYF. In nucleotides, the CDR3 is TGCGCCAGCAGCCCGGACGGGCGGGACATTCAGTACTTC.

The chain couples TRBV9 to TRBJ2-3, with a tentative D call TRBD1 (5 bases). CDR1 and CDR2 from the germline V gene are SGDLS and YYNGEE. This CDR3 has 15 residues. Trimming removed 4 bases at V and 3 bases at J, with 15 bases between. Here the CDR3 DNA reads TGTGCCAGCAGCCTTTCAGGGTTGGGGACAGATACGCAGTATTTT. This translates into CASSLSGLGTDTQYF.

V usage is TRBV4-2 and J usage is TRBJ2-1; perhaps TRBD2 as D (6 bases). Per the germline V gene, CDR1 is LGHNA and CDR2 is YNFKEQ. Trimming removed 0 bases at V and 7 bases at J, with 13 bases between. There are 15 residues in the CDR3. The CDR3, as DNA: TGTGCCAGCAGCCAAGATTACGGGAGTTTAAATGAGCAGTTCTTC. Its translation is CASSQDYGSLNEQFF.

CDR3 nucleotide sequence: TGCGCCAGCAGCTTGGATGGGGGGCCCTACGAGCAGTACTTC. This encodes CASSLDGGPYEQYF. The V call is TRBV5-1, the J call TRBJ2-7; the D gene could be TRBD1 or TRBD2 (6 bases each). In germline, CDR1 is SGHRS, CDR2 YFSETQ. The CDR3 spans 14 residues. V was trimmed by 0 bases and J by 2 bases, leaving 9 bases between them.